This TCR beta chain was identified during a study of T-cell reconstitution after alpha-beta-depleted transplantation in children. The CDR3 spans 13 residues. CDR1 and CDR2 from the germline V gene are DFQATT and SNEGSKA (reference sequence). Deletions cut 6 bases from V and 7 bases from J, with 19 bases between. Points on this clonotype: No antigen is known for it.

Unique molecular identifiers tagged the TCRbeta library. One entry per CDR3 protein results from TCRdb running MiXCR on the PCR reads. The data show 400,000 to 450,000 distinct CDR3 sequences, with over 40% seen just once and around 29% held by the top ten. Whole-study results and caveats: T-cell counts and diversity at one year following transplant were attributed mainly to newly produced T cells.

The chain joins TRBV20-1 to TRBJ2-7; D perhaps matches TRBD2 (5 bases). Material: PBMCs, obtained before TCRalphabeta/CD19-depleted stem cell transplant. This receptor was identified in a girl aged 2 to 9 with aplastic anemia, due to receive a stem cell transplant. The CDR3 reads CSARDIDYEEQYF. CDR3 DNA: TGCAGTGCCCGCGACATTGACTACGAAGAGCAGTACTTC.